The 23 T cell receptor beta chains reported below all come from one sample, sequenced in a study of cytomegalovirus exposure and HLA in healthy donors. PCR involved 60 Vbeta and 13 Jbeta primers. Clones were sequenced by immunoSEQ multiplex PCR, and TCRdb holds only the in-frame ones, with some missing. The data hold about 98,000 clones, with roughly two thirds observed a single time. The sample comprised PBMCs. Receptors were obtained from a female donor in good health and CMV-seronegative.

The CDR3 protein is CASSQWRQGLDGYTF. The CDR3 DNA is TGTGCCAGCAGCCAATGGAGACAGGGGTTGGATGGCTACACCTTC. This rearrangement joins TRBV14 to TRBJ1-2; the match to TRBD1 covers 8 bases. Germline V lookup: CDR1 SGHDN, CDR2 FVKESK. Trimming cost V 2 bases and J 6 bases; bases outside gene matches: 8. This CDR3 contains 15 residues.

This chain connects TRBV9 to TRBJ2-3; D possibly corresponds to TRBD1 (5 bases). Per the germline V gene, CDR1 is SGDLS and CDR2 is YYNGEE. CDR3 length equals 14 residues. The ends were cut back, 0 bases at V and 1 base at J, with 6 bases in the middle. The CDR3 loop reads CASSVVTGTDTQYF. Written as DNA, the CDR3 is TGTGCCAGCAGCGTAGTGACAGGCACAGATACGCAGTATTTT. Complete variable domain (other parts from reference TRBV9 and TRBJ2-3): DSGVTQTPKHLITATGQRVTLRCSPRSGDLSVYWYQQSLDQGLQFLIQYYNGEERAKGNILERFSAQQFPDLHSELNLSSLELGDSALYFCASSVVTGTDTQYFGPGTRLTVL.

This clone was picked up one time. The CDR3 spells CASRASGGSYNEQFF. Written as DNA, the CDR3 is TGTGCCAGTAGGGCTAGCGGGGGCTCCTACAATGAGCAGTTCTTC. The chain is built from TRBV19 and TRBJ2-1; TRBD2 aligns across 10 bases. The J segment lost 0 bases and the V segment lost 6 bases, leaving 2 bases of the junction unmatched. CDR3 length: 15 residues. Germline loops: CDR1 LNHDA, CDR2 SQIVND (reference sequence).

This clone has a single count. The V and J genes are TRBV5-1 and TRBJ1-1; 9 bases are shared with TRBD1. The germline gives CDR1 SGHRS, CDR2 YFSETQ. Trimming took 4 bases from V and 5 from J; bases not matched to a gene: 12. The CDR3 length is 16 residues. In DNA, the CDR3 is TGCGCCAGCAGCCCTCCCGGCGGGACAGGGCGTACTGAAGCTTTCTTT. It is translated as CASSPPGGTGRTEAFF.

CDR3 bases: TGTGCCAGCAGCTTAGTGGGGCACAACTATGGCTACACCTTC. Protein sequence: CASSLVGHNYGYTF. The chain links TRBV7-9 to TRBJ1-2, with a weak D call TRBD1 (5 bases). V dropped 1 base and J dropped 2 bases, with 8 bases sitting between them. CDR3 size: 14 residues. Germline V gene sequence: CDR1 SEHNR, CDR2 FQNEAQ (reference sequence).

V usage is TRBV11-3 and J usage is TRBJ1-1, with D maybe TRBD1 (6 bases). Germline values: CDR1 SGHNT, CDR2 YENEEA. The V gene lost 4 bases and the J gene lost 4 bases, with 13 bases spanning the gap. This CDR3 has 14 residues. The CDR3 region has the DNA TGTGCCAGCAGCTCCGCCAGGGGTGGCACTGAAGCTTTCTTT. It is translated as CASSSARGGTEAFF.

The rearrangement uses TRBV6-1 and TRBJ1-1, with 9 bases aligning to TRBD1. This CDR3 comprises 15 residues. The junction had 12 bases not matched to a gene; V was cut back by 7 bases and J by 6 bases. Looked up from germline, CDR1 is MNHNS and CDR2 is SASEGT. For the CDR3, the DNA is TGTGCCAGCATCTACCGAAACAGGGGGCAGTCTGAAGCTTTCTTT. This translates into CASIYRNRGQSEAFF.

This chain joins TRBV18 and TRBJ2-1; TRBD1 might be the D (6 bases). Germline V CDR1 and CDR2: KGHSH, LQKENI. Trimming left V 0 bases short and J 6 bases short, with 12 bases between. There are 15 residues in the CDR3. In DNA form, the CDR3 reads TGTGCCAGCTCACCACCGCGGCAGGGGATCAATGAGCAGTTCTTC. Its translation: CASSPPRQGINEQFF.

The chain carries TRBV7-9 and TRBJ2-3, with D perhaps matching TRBD1 (5 bases). The CDR3 loop spans 13 amino acids. Trimming stripped 1 base from V and 3 bases from J, with 5 bases between. The germline gives CDR1 SEHNR, CDR2 FQNEAQ (reference sequence). The CDR3 is CASSLEGTDTQYF. DNA for the CDR3: TGTGCCAGCAGCTTAGAGGGGACAGATACGCAGTATTTT.

This clone was recorded a few times. CDR3 in amino acids: CAWKGVSYEQYF. In DNA form, the CDR3 reads TGTGCCTGGAAAGGGGTCTCCTACGAGCAGTACTTC. The genes are TRBV30 and TRBJ2-7; the D gene is possibly TRBD1 (5 bases). Trimming pared 4 bases from V and 0 bases from J, leaving 7 bases between. CDR3 length: 12 amino acids. Per the germline V gene, CDR1 is GTSNPN and CDR2 is SVGIG (reference sequence). Drawing the rest from reference TRBV30 and TRBJ2-7, the complete variable domain is SQTIHQWPATLVQPVGSPLSLECTVEGTSNPNLYWYRQAAGRGLQLLFYSVGIGQISSEVPQNLSASRPQDRQFILSSKKLLLSDSGFYLCAWKGVSYEQYFGPGTRLTVT.

The rearrangement links TRBV11-2 to TRBJ2-2, with TRBD1 as a possible D gene (5 bases). Germline V CDR1 and CDR2: SGHAT, FQNNGV. Deletions cut 1 base from V and 1 base from J, with 10 bases between. The CDR3 totals 16 residues. The CDR3 reads CASSLANRRNTGELFF. As DNA, the CDR3 is TGTGCCAGCAGCTTAGCGAACAGGCGGAACACCGGGGAGCTGTTTTTT.

V usage is TRBV9 and J usage is TRBJ2-1; possibly TRBD2 for D (6 bases). The germline V gene has CDR1 SGDLS and CDR2 YYNGEE. This CDR3 spans 16 amino acids. Deletions cut 3 bases from V and 1 base from J, with 14 bases between. DNA for the CDR3: TGTGCCAGCAGCGCCCTCGGGGCGGGATCCTACAATGAGCAGTTCTTC. It specifies CASSALGAGSYNEQFF. The whole variable domain, filled in from reference TRBV9 and TRBJ2-1, reads DSGVTQTPKHLITATGQRVTLRCSPRSGDLSVYWYQQSLDQGLQFLIQYYNGEERAKGNILERFSAQQFPDLHSELNLSSLELGDSALYFCASSALGAGSYNEQFFGPGTRLTVL.

The table lists this clone with a few counts. The chain combines TRBV30 with TRBJ1-1; D might be TRBD1 (6 bases). The V gene's germline CDR1 is GTSNPN and CDR2 SVGIG (reference sequence). Between the trimmed V and J ends, which lost 0 bases and 6 bases, there was a span of 11 bases. The CDR3 length is 13 residues. Written as DNA, the CDR3 is TGTGCCTGGAGTGTAGGGGGGGGCGCTGAAGCTTTCTTT. As protein: CAWSVGGGAEAFF. Based on the CDR3 plus reference TRBV30 and TRBJ1-1, the full variable domain is SQTIHQWPATLVQPVGSPLSLECTVEGTSNPNLYWYRQAAGRGLQLLFYSVGIGQISSEVPQNLSASRPQDRQFILSSKKLLLSDSGFYLCAWSVGGGAEAFFGQGTRLTVV.

This clone came up a few times. V and J are TRBV5-4 and TRBJ2-1; D is ambiguous. This CDR3 has 11 amino acids. Germline values: CDR1 SGHNT, CDR2 YYREEE (reference sequence). Trimming took off 4 bases at V and 10 bases at J, with 9 bases between the two ends. CDR3 in DNA: TGTGCCAGCAGCCGACTTGGGGAGCAGTTCTTC. It encodes CASSRLGEQFF.

The chain uses TRBV5-6 and TRBJ1-1; 7 bases agree with TRBD1. Germline V gene data show CDR1 as SGHDT and CDR2 as YYEEEE. The CDR3 extends over 14 amino acids. Trimming cost V 6 bases and J 4 bases; bases outside gene matches: 9. CDR3 nucleotide sequence: TGTGCCAGCACCAAGCAGGGGGTGAGCACTGAAGCTTTCTTT. Amino acids: CASTKQGVSTEAFF. The variable domain in full, with the rest retrieved from reference TRBV5-6 and TRBJ1-1, is DAGVTQSPTHLIKTRGQQVTLRCSPKSGHDTVSWYQQALGQGPQFIFQYYEEEERQRGNFPDRFSGHQFPNYSSELNVNALLLGDSALYLCASTKQGVSTEAFFGQGTRLTVV.

CDR3 in DNA: TGTGCCAGCAGTTTCTTTACCGGGGAGCTGTTTTTT. Its translation is CASSFFTGELFF. The chain carries TRBV28 and TRBJ2-2; D ambiguous. V dropped 3 bases and J dropped 5 bases, with 4 bases sitting between them. The V gene's germline CDR1 is MDHEN and CDR2 SYDVKM. This CDR3 region has 12 residues.

The V call is TRBV19, the J call TRBJ1-5; D not certain. Trimming pared 5 bases from V and 4 bases from J, leaving 9 bases between. This CDR3 region has 13 residues. Looked up from germline, CDR1 is LNHDA and CDR2 is SQIVND (reference sequence). The CDR3 loop reads CASSGTENQPQHF. The CDR3, as DNA: TGTGCCAGTAGTGGTACAGAGAATCAGCCCCAGCATTTT.

The V gene is TRBV5-8, the J gene TRBJ1-2; D not certain. This CDR3 has 16 amino acids. From germline, CDR1 is SGHTS and CDR2 YDEGEE. V lost 2 bases and J 4 bases, leaving 18 bases between the germline ends. This chain's CDR3 is CASSLLVDEVVYGYTF. The CDR3 bases are TGTGCCAGCAGCTTACTGGTTGATGAGGTGGTCTATGGCTACACCTTC.

This clone was seen just once. The chain has TRBV18 and TRBJ1-2; 7 nucleotides match TRBD1. The germline V gene has CDR1 KGHSH and CDR2 LQKENI. Losses at the gene ends were 6 bases for V and 8 bases for J; bases not matched to a gene: 9. CDR3 length: 13 residues. As DNA, the CDR3 is TGTGCCAGCTCCACCGGGACAGCAGGAGGCTACACCTTC. It translates to CASSTGTAGGYTF.

CDR3 protein: CASSQGLAYEQYF. In DNA, the CDR3 is TGCGCCAGCAGCCAGGGACTCGCCTACGAGCAGTACTTC. The gene calls are TRBV5-1 and TRBJ2-7; weak D call: TRBD2 (6 bases). The CDR3 runs to 13 residues. V lost 4 bases and J 2 bases, leaving 10 bases between the germline ends. Germline V gene sequence: CDR1 SGHRS, CDR2 YFSETQ. The whole variable domain, filled in from reference TRBV5-1 and TRBJ2-7, reads KAGVTQTPRYLIKTRGQQVTLSCSPISGHRSVSWYQQTPGQGLQFLFEYFSETQRNKGNFPGRFSGRQFSNSRSEMNVSTLELGDSALYLCASSQGLAYEQYFGPGTRLTVT.

The V gene is TRBV4-3, the J gene TRBJ2-5, with TRBD2 matching over 9 bases. The trim removed 3 bases at V and 4 bases at J, leaving 6 bases unmatched. Germline CDR1 and CDR2: LGHNA and YSLEER. The CDR3 totals 15 residues. The DNA of the CDR3 is TGCGCCAGCAGCCACCGCGGGAGGGGAGGAGAGACCCAGTACTTC. The encoded protein is CASSHRGRGGETQYF.

The chain uses TRBV7-9 and TRBJ2-3, with TRBD2 matching over 9 bases. This CDR3 has 16 residues. V shed 1 base and J 2 bases; nucleotides not matched to a gene: 4. Germline V gene data show CDR1 as SEHNR and CDR2 as FQNEAQ (reference sequence). The CDR3 region has the DNA TGTGCCAGCAGCTTAGGGGCTAGCGGGAACACAGATACGCAGTATTTT. This gives the protein CASSLGASGNTDTQYF.

This chain links TRBV30 with TRBJ2-5, with D uncertain. CDR1 is GTSNPN, CDR2 SVGIG, per germline (reference sequence). The CDR3 runs 11 residues. Deletions cut 2 bases from V and 5 bases from J, with 6 bases between. CDR3: CAWSLEETQYF. In nucleotides, the CDR3 is TGTGCCTGGAGTTTGGAGGAGACCCAGTACTTC.